The 9 T cell receptor beta chains in this list originate from one sample, sequenced in a study of memory CD4+ T cells and cytomegalovirus serostatus. Profiled with immunoSEQ multiplex PCR; TCRdb holds only in-frame clones, not every one. This table holds about 75,000 clones, under 80% found once. Single viable CD3+CD4+CD8-CD45RO+ cells were sorted as the memory CD4+ T cells. The sequenced sample was memory CD4+ T cells from blood. The origin of the receptors is an adult in good health and CMV-seropositive.

This clone showed up just once. CDR3 amino acids: CASSFLSSTEAFF. The CDR3 DNA sequence: TGTGCCAGCAGCTTCCTTTCGTCAACTGAAGCTTTCTTT. The chain employs TRBV5-6 and TRBJ1-1; D uncertain. Germline V gene lookup returns CDR1 SGHDT and CDR2 YYEEEE. CDR3 length: 13 amino acids. Trimming left V 2 bases short and J 5 bases short, with 10 bases between.

The chain uses TRBV6-6 and TRBJ1-5; D perhaps matches TRBD1 (5 bases). Germline V gives CDR1 MNHNY, CDR2 SVGAGI (reference sequence). V lost 2 bases, J lost 7 bases, and 15 bases lay in between. CDR3 size: 15 residues. The CDR3 reads CASSYGGRGGQPQHF. The CDR3 nucleotides read TGTGCCAGCAGTTACGGGGGGAGGGGCGGACAGCCCCAGCATTTT.

The table lists this clone with a count of one. The chain recombines TRBV27 with TRBJ1-6; 8 nucleotides agree with TRBD1. V lost 0 bases to trimming and J lost 1 base; unmatched junction nucleotides: 11. The V gene's germline CDR1 is MNHEY and CDR2 SMNVEV (reference sequence). The CDR3 is 20 amino acids. The CDR3 bases are TGTGCCAGCAGTTTATCGAGGGCAGGGGGCTATATTTCCTATAATTCACCCCTCCACTTT. Translated, it gives CASSLSRAGGYISYNSPLHF.

The rearrangement links TRBV7-2 to TRBJ2-6, with D perhaps assigned TRBD1 or TRBD2 (5 bases each). The length of the CDR3 is 17 residues. V was shortened by 1 base and J by 1 base, with 11 bases between the two germline ends. CDR1 is SGHTA and CDR2 is FQGNSA in the germline V gene. For the CDR3, the DNA is TGTGCCAGCAGCTTAGGGGGGACGGCGTCTGGGGCCAACGTCCTGACTTTC. This encodes CASSLGGTASGANVLTF.

This clone was observed a single time. The chain uses TRBV7-2 and TRBJ2-1; D possibly corresponds to TRBD2 (6 bases). This CDR3 has 16 residues. V was shortened by 4 bases and J by 5 bases, with 18 bases between the two germline ends. Per germline, CDR1 SGHTA and CDR2 FQGNSA. This chain's CDR3 is CASSSLGWRGNNEQFF. Written as DNA, the CDR3 is TGTGCCAGCAGCTCACTGGGTTGGCGGGGAAACAATGAGCAGTTCTTC.

The rearrangement uses TRBV7-9 and TRBJ1-1, with unresolved D. CDR1 and CDR2 (germline): SEHNR, FQNEAQ (reference sequence). Trimming pared 2 bases from V and 1 base from J, leaving 5 bases between. The CDR3 consists of 13 residues. CDR3 sequence: CASSLLGNTEAFF. CDR3 DNA: TGTGCCAGCAGCTTATTGGGGAACACTGAAGCTTTCTTT.

The V gene is TRBV29-1, the J gene TRBJ1-1; 8 bases agree with TRBD1. The CDR3 extends over 15 amino acids. Germline CDR1 and CDR2: SQVTM and ANQGSEA. Trimming took 6 bases from V and 2 from J; bases not matched to a gene: 11. CDR3 loop: CSVDDRGRTNTEAFF. The DNA of the CDR3 is TGCAGCGTGGACGACAGGGGTCGGACCAACACTGAAGCTTTCTTT.

The chain couples TRBV18 to TRBJ2-2; 8 bases are a match to TRBD2. Germline lookup yields CDR1 KGHSH and CDR2 LQKENI. After removal of 4 bases from V and 4 bases from J, the junction contained 14 bases not matched to a gene. This CDR3 has 18 amino acids. CDR3 DNA: TGTGCCAGCTCACAAAGTCGAAGTAGCGGGGACGGCACCGGGGAGCTGTTTTTT. Its protein is CASSQSRSSGDGTGELFF. Full variable domain (missing parts from reference TRBV18 and TRBJ2-2): NAGVMQNPRHLVRRRGQEARLRCSPMKGHSHVYWYRQLPEEGLKFMVYLQKENIIDESGMPKERFSAEFPKEGPSILRIQQVVRGDSAAYFCASSQSRSSGDGTGELFFGEGSRLTVL.

The chain is built from TRBV12-5 and TRBJ2-6; D possibly corresponds to TRBD2 (7 bases). Per germline, CDR1 LGHNT and CDR2 FRNRAP. This CDR3 has 15 amino acids. V was pared by 7 bases and J by 4 bases, with 14 bases between. CDR3 amino acids: CASALGGAGANVLTF. The CDR3 nucleotides read TGTGCTAGTGCCCTTGGGGGGGCCGGGGCCAACGTCCTGACTTTC.